These T cell receptor beta chains were read from a single sample in a study of CD8 T cells in ankylosing spondylitis. In TCRdb, the 5' RACE reads were re-called with MiXCR into one record per CDR3 protein. The table has about 840,000 distinct CDR3 sequences, over 9.5% seen once. Input material: blood, either unsorted or a sorted T cell fraction (not recorded which). The origin of the receptors is a male donor with ankylosing spondylitis. Each CDR3 is given with its conserved first and last residue. The D gene is left open where the match is weak. The size entry is marked missing in some rows and otherwise reads once, few, many or a size class.

TRBJ2-5	.	.	TRBV15	CATSRELVGTQYF	TGTGCCACCAGCAGAGAGCTAGTGGGGACCCAGTACTTC
TRBJ1-1	.	TRBD1	TRBV20-1	CSAHGTGNTEAFF	TGCAGTGCTCACGGGACAGGGAACACTGAAGCTTTCTTT
TRBJ2-7	.	TRBD2	TRBV5-6	CASTASGWHRTYEQYF	TGTGCCAGCACAGCTAGCGGGTGGCATCGTACCTACGAGCAGTACTTC
TRBJ2-5	few	TRBD2	TRBV6-5	CASSYYPRGEETQYF	TGTGCCAGCAGTTACTACCCGCGGGGGGAGGAGACCCAGTACTTC
TRBJ2-5	few	.	TRBV20-1	CSARDPSPETQYF	TGCAGTGCTAGAGATCCCAGCCCCGAGACCCAGTACTTC
TRBJ2-7	many	.	TRBV20-1	CSAKGGYTYEQYF	TGCAGTGCTAAAGGGGGTTACACCTACGAGCAGTACTTC
TRBJ2-1	many	.	TRBV7-2	CASSSSRLHNEQFF	TGTGCCAGCAGCTCATCCCGACTTCACAATGAGCAGTTCTTC
TRBJ1-5	many	.	TRBV6-5	CASSYTRFNQPQHF	TGTGCCAGCAGTTACACTCGATTCAATCAGCCCCAGCATTTT
TRBJ2-3	many	TRBD1	TRBV7-2	CASSQRTGADTQYF	TGCGCCAGCAGCCAGCGGACAGGGGCAGATACGCAGTATTTT
TRBJ1-2	many	TRBD1	TRBV27	CASCNPGQGAGCGYTF	TGTGCCAGCTGTAATCCGGGACAGGGGGCTGGGTGTGGCTACACCTTC
TRBJ1-1	.	.	TRBV29-1	CSVSRDVWTNTEAFF	TGCAGCGTCTCCCGGGACGTCTGGACAAACACTGAAGCTTTCTTT
TRBJ2-2	many	TRBD2	TRBV20-1	CSALGRGRTGELFF	TGCAGTGCCCTCGGGAGGGGGAGGACCGGGGAGCTGTTTTTT
TRBJ1-5	few	TRBD1	TRBV12-3/TRBV12-4	CASSQGQGGPQPQHF	TGTGCCAGCAGTCAAGGACAGGGTGGGCCTCAGCCCCAGCATTTT
TRBJ2-2	few	TRBD1	TRBV5-4	CASSPSFDRVNTGELFF	TGTGCCAGCAGCCCTAGCTTCGACAGGGTGAACACCGGGGAGCTGTTTTTT
TRBJ2-7	.	.	TRBV7-9	CASSLAAGGQTPYF	TGTGCCAGCAGCTTAGCAGCTGGGGGGCAGACCCCGTACTTC
TRBJ1-5	.	.	TRBV6-5	CASSYADSRQPQHF	TGTGCCAGCAGTTACGCCGACTCAAGACAGCCCCAGCATTTT
TRBJ2-3	.	.	TRBV20-1	CSARDPEGVTDTQYF	TGCAGTGCTAGAGATCCGGAGGGTGTGACAGATACGCAGTATTTT
TRBJ1-2	many	TRBD1	TRBV29-1	CSVDPTGNNYGYTF	TGCAGCGTTGATCCGACAGGGAATAACTATGGCTACACCTTC
TRBJ2-1	many	TRBD2	TRBV20-1	CSYWTSVYNEQFF	TGCAGTTATTGGACTAGCGTGTACAATGAGCAGTTCTTC
TRBJ2-3	few	.	TRBV5-1	CASRTVDGTDTQYF	TGCGCCAGCAGGACGGTGGATGGGACAGATACGCAGTATTTT
TRBJ2-1	few	TRBD2	TRBV18	CASSPPIRGSKNEQFF	TGTGCCAGCTCACCACCTATCCGCGGGAGTAAGAATGAGCAGTTCTTC
TRBJ2-3	.	.	TRBV20-1	CSAKPGRTTDTQYF	TGCAGTGCCAAACCGGGACGGACCACAGATACGCAGTATTTT
TRBJ1-4	many	.	TRBV20-1	CSARRSTATNEKLFF	TGCAGTGCCCGACGGAGTACCGCAACTAATGAAAAACTGTTTTTT
TRBJ2-1	many	.	TRBV5-5	CASSLGSSAVNEQFF	TGTGCCAGCAGCTTGGGTTCGTCAGCGGTGAATGAGCAGTTCTTC
TRBJ1-4	.	.	TRBV20-1	CSASWGHEKLFF	TGCAGTGCTAGTTGGGGCCACGAGAAACTGTTTTTT
TRBJ1-1	.	.	TRBV25-1	CASSEYGRLEAFF	TGTGCCAGCAGTGAATATGGGAGGCTTGAAGCTTTCTTT
TRBJ2-3	few	.	TRBV28	CASSAIGLSDYTDTQYF	TGTGCCAGCAGTGCTATTGGACTTTCAGACTACACAGATACGCAGTATTTT
TRBJ2-2	few	.	TRBV5-1	CASSLARRGVWELFF	TGCGCCAGCAGCTTGGCCAGGCGGGGTGTTTGGGAGCTGTTTTTT
TRBJ1-2	.	.	TRBV4-2	CASSQADSYYGYTF	TGTGCCAGCAGCCAAGCGGACAGCTACTATGGCTACACCTTC